The 16 T cell receptor beta chains reported below all come from one sample, sequenced in a study of blood T cell repertoires in COVID-19. Assay: immunoSEQ multiplex PCR; the TCRdb copy retains only in-frame clones and omits some. The repertoire holds around 150,000 clones, with roughly 85% as singletons. The sequenced sample was peripheral blood. The receptors derive from a man in his forties with acute or convalescent COVID-19.

For the CDR3, the DNA is TGTGCCAGCAGCGTAGAGGGGAGGGGTGGCACTGAAGCTTTCTTT. Translated, it gives CASSVEGRGGTEAFF. The J gene is TRBJ1-1, the V gene TRBV9; possibly TRBD1 for D (5 bases). Looked up from germline, CDR1 is SGDLS and CDR2 is YYNGEE. This CDR3 contains 15 residues. V was shortened by 0 bases and J by 4 bases, with 13 bases between the two germline ends. The complete variable domain, with remaining parts taken from reference TRBV9 and TRBJ1-1, reads DSGVTQTPKHLITATGQRVTLRCSPRSGDLSVYWYQQSLDQGLQFLIQYYNGEERAKGNILERFSAQQFPDLHSELNLSSLELGDSALYFCASSVEGRGGTEAFFGQGTRLTVV.

V is TRBV6-6 and J is TRBJ2-1, with D maybe TRBD1 (6 bases). The CDR3 sequence is 14 residues long. V was pared by 6 bases and J by 10 bases, with 19 bases between. CDR1 is MNHNY, CDR2 SVGAGI, per germline (reference sequence). CDR3 region: CASSWGRLGEEQFF. CDR3 DNA: TGTGCCAGCAGCTGGGGGCGACTGGGCGAAGAGCAGTTCTTC.

This chain links TRBV28 with TRBJ1-1, with 10 positions matching TRBD1. The J segment lost 6 bases and the V segment lost 2 bases, leaving 9 bases of the junction unmatched. This CDR3 spans 16 amino acids. Germline CDR1 is MDHEN and CDR2 is SYDVKM. The CDR3 sequence is CASSLNPGTGEAEAFF. In DNA, the CDR3 is TGTGCCAGCAGTTTAAATCCCGGGACAGGGGAGGCTGAAGCTTTCTTT.

The rearrangement joins TRBV10-3 to TRBJ1-3, with 8 bases matching TRBD1. Germline V gene lookup returns CDR1 ENHRY and CDR2 SYGVKD. This CDR3 is 20 amino acids long. Trimming took 3 bases from V and 0 from J; bases not matched to a gene: 16. For the CDR3, the DNA is TGTGCCATCAGTGAACAGGGGGGCCTGCGGCTGGTTGCCTCTGGAAACACCATATATTTT. As protein: CAISEQGGLRLVASGNTIYF.

The genes are TRBV12-3 or TRBV12-4 and TRBJ2-1; possibly TRBD1 for D (5 bases). The V end lost 5 bases, the J end lost 5 bases, and 10 bases lay between the germline ends. The CDR3 contains 13 residues. CDR3 residues: CASSRADNNEQFF. Here the CDR3 DNA reads TGTGCCAGCAGTCGGGCGGACAACAATGAGCAGTTCTTC.

The V call is TRBV6-1, the J call TRBJ1-3; D gene unclear. V was shortened by 3 bases and J by 0 bases, with 12 bases between the two germline ends. This CDR3 has 16 amino acids. Germline-derived CDR1 and CDR2 are MNHNS and SASEGT. The CDR3 DNA reads as TGTGCCAGCAGTGATTGGGCCCCAGCCTCTGGAAACACCATATATTTT. Protein: CASSDWAPASGNTIYF.

CDR3 sequence: CAWEGGNTGTEAFF. The DNA for the CDR3 is TGTGCCTGGGAGGGAGGAAATACGGGTACTGAAGCTTTCTTT. This chain connects TRBV30 to TRBJ1-1; D unclear. The CDR3 runs 14 residues. V was shortened by 5 bases and J by 5 bases, with 18 bases between the two germline ends. Germline CDR1 and CDR2: GTSNPN and SVGIG (reference sequence).

The chain is built from TRBV5-6 and TRBJ1-5; D is ambiguous. Trimming removed 3 bases at V and 2 bases at J, with 9 bases between. CDR1 is SGHDT and CDR2 is YYEEEE in the germline V gene. The CDR3 spans 14 residues. The chain's CDR3 is CASSSRSGNQPQHF. CDR3 sequence (DNA): TGTGCCAGCAGCTCCAGGTCAGGCAATCAGCCCCAGCATTTT. The whole variable domain, filled in from reference TRBV5-6 and TRBJ1-5, reads DAGVTQSPTHLIKTRGQQVTLRCSPKSGHDTVSWYQQALGQGPQFIFQYYEEEERQRGNFPDRFSGHQFPNYSSELNVNALLLGDSALYLCASSSRSGNQPQHFGDGTRLSIL.

This chain links TRBV27 with TRBJ1-5; D is uncertain. This CDR3 spans 15 amino acids. Trimming stripped 6 bases from V and 1 base from J, with 13 bases between. Germline loops: CDR1 MNHEY, CDR2 SMNVEV (reference sequence). CDR3 protein: CASSTGSASNQPQHF. In DNA, the CDR3 is TGTGCCAGCAGCACCGGGAGCGCCAGCAATCAGCCCCAGCATTTT.

On this clone itself: The same CDR3 is also encoded by other DNA sequences in this sample. The V call is TRBV5-6, the J call TRBJ1-1; D gene unclear. The ends were cut back, 2 bases at V and 6 bases at J, with 5 bases in the middle. The CDR3 sequence is 11 residues long. Looked up from germline, CDR1 is SGHDT and CDR2 is YYEEEE. The CDR3 nucleotides read TGTGCCAGCAGCTTCCGTGCTGAAGCTTTCTTT. The encoded protein is CASSFRAEAFF.

This chain links TRBV29-1 with TRBJ1-5; D possibly corresponds to TRBD1 (5 bases). The CDR3 has 12 residues. Germline lookup yields CDR1 SQVTM and CDR2 ANQGSEA. With 7 bases removed from V and 2 bases from J, the gap between germline ends came to 9 bases. Here the CDR3 reads CSALTGNQPQHF. The CDR3 coding sequence is TGCAGCGCCCTGACAGGCAATCAGCCCCAGCATTTT.

V gene TRBV28 combines with J gene TRBJ2-4; 11 nucleotides agree with TRBD1. Germline V CDR1 and CDR2: MDHEN, SYDVKM. V lost 2 bases to trimming and J lost 7 bases; unmatched junction nucleotides: 7. The CDR3 is 16 amino acids. CDR3 nucleotides: TGTGCCAGCAGTTTACCCCTCGGGACAGGGGGGAACATTCAGTACTTC. Its protein product is CASSLPLGTGGNIQYF. The full variable domain, its missing parts supplied by reference TRBV28 and TRBJ2-4, is DVKVTQSSRYLVKRTGEKVFLECVQDMDHENMFWYRQDPGLGLRLIYFSYDVKMKEKGDIPEGYSVSREKKERFSLILESASTNQTSMYLCASSLPLGTGGNIQYFGAGTRLSVL.

This rearrangement joins TRBV3-1 (or the pseudogene TRBV3-2) to TRBJ1-3; 7 nucleotides line up with TRBD1. The CDR3 has 16 amino acids. In germline, CDR1 is LGHDT, CDR2 YNNKEL (reference sequence). Trimming removed 1 base from V and 6 bases from J; junction bases left unmatched: 9. CDR3 loop: CASSQVTTGRSNTIYF. The DNA for the CDR3 is TGTGCCAGCAGCCAAGTTACGACAGGGCGATCAAACACCATATATTTT.

The V gene is TRBV5-6, the J gene TRBJ1-3; a possible D gene is TRBD1 (5 bases). This CDR3 region has 15 residues. CDR1 is SGHDT, CDR2 YYEEEE, per germline. The V end lost 2 bases, the J end lost 0 bases, and 9 bases lay between the germline ends. CDR3 region: CASSLRGNSGNTIYF. CDR3 nucleotides: TGTGCCAGCAGCTTAAGGGGTAACTCTGGAAACACCATATATTTT.

The V call is TRBV2, the J call TRBJ1-3; maybe TRBD1 (5 bases). This CDR3 region has 14 residues. Germline V CDR1 and CDR2: SNHLY, FYNNEI. V was clipped by 8 bases and J by 3 bases, with 14 bases between them. CDR3 sequence reads: CASEPKGLGNTIYF. The CDR3 nucleotides read TGTGCCAGCGAACCCAAGGGGCTTGGAAACACCATATATTTT.

This chain joins TRBV5-4 and TRBJ1-4; 9 positions agree with TRBD1. This CDR3 is 15 amino acids long. CDR1 is SGHNT, CDR2 YYREEE, per germline (reference sequence). The junction had 6 bases not matched to a gene; V was cut back by 2 bases and J by 7 bases. Here the CDR3 reads CASSFTPGQGEKLFF. The CDR3 DNA reads as TGTGCCAGCAGCTTCACTCCGGGACAGGGTGAAAAACTGTTTTTT. Based on the CDR3 plus reference TRBV5-4 and TRBJ1-4, the full variable domain is ETGVTQSPTHLIKTRGQQVTLRCSSQSGHNTVSWYQQALGQGPQFIFQYYREEENGRGNFPPRFSGLQFPNYSSELNVNALELDDSALYLCASSFTPGQGEKLFFGSGTQLSVL.